The sequence of this T cell receptor beta chain was determined in a study of T cell changes during pregnancy in multiple sclerosis. Trimming took 4 bases from V and 7 from J; bases not matched to a gene: 9. The CDR3 has 15 residues. The V gene's germline CDR1 is SNHLY and CDR2 FYNNEI. The assay was immunoSEQ multiplex PCR, and TCRdb's table has in-frame clones only and misses some. Altogether about 33,000 clones are present, roughly nine tenths being singletons, with the ten largest covering about 3%. The rearrangement joins TRBV2 to TRBJ2-1; 8 bases fit TRBD1. This specimen consisted of CD4+ T cells from peripheral blood mononuclear cells, obtained in the third trimester of pregnancy. The sequence derives from a female donor in good health, enrolled as a control in a pregnancy study. The CDR3 DNA reads as TGTGCCAGCAGTGGCGGGACAGGTCTTCGGAATGAGCAGTTCTTC. Amino acids: CASSGGTGLRNEQFF.